These 24 T cell receptor beta chains share one sample of origin, sequenced in a study of blood T cell repertoires in COVID-19. Measured with immunoSEQ multiplex PCR; TCRdb has only the in-frame clones, and not every one. The top ten hold 9% to 15% of the sample, which has over 100,000 clones, less than 85% seen once. The sample comprised peripheral blood. These receptors were obtained from a woman aged 60-75 years with acute or convalescent COVID-19.

This chain uses TRBV15 with TRBJ1-2; a weak D match, TRBD1 (5 bases). Germline CDR1 reads LNHNV; CDR2 reads YYDKDF (reference sequence). V lost 0 bases and J 4 bases, leaving 15 bases between the germline ends. The CDR3 length is 16 residues. The CDR3 region is CATSRETSDSAYGYTF. CDR3 DNA sequence: TGTGCCACCAGCAGAGAGACCTCCGACAGTGCCTATGGCTACACCTTC.

V gene TRBV11-2 combines with J gene TRBJ1-1; possible D gene TRBD1, 5 bases. CDR3 size: 13 residues. The V end was cut by 5 bases, the J end by 1 base, with 8 bases between. CDR1 and CDR2 (germline): SGHAT, FQNNGV. Here the CDR3 DNA reads TGTGCCAGCAGCCCCACAGGGAACACTGAAGCTTTCTTT. This gives the protein CASSPTGNTEAFF.

The chain has TRBV3-1 (or the pseudogene TRBV3-2) and TRBJ2-5; no clear D. V lost 1 base and J lost 4, with 10 bases in between. The germline V gene encodes CDR1 LGHDT and CDR2 YNNKEL (reference sequence). The CDR3 extends over 14 amino acids. The CDR3, as DNA: TGTGCCAGCAGCCAAGGAGCATCGGGAGAGACCCAGTACTTC. It codes for CASSQGASGETQYF.

The CDR3 is CASSVGYPTGELFF. For the CDR3, the DNA is TGTGCCAGCAGCGTGGGCTACCCCACCGGGGAGCTGTTTTTT. J is TRBJ2-2 and V is TRBV9; D is uncertain. The germline gives CDR1 SGDLS, CDR2 YYNGEE. This CDR3 contains 14 residues. Trimming left V 2 bases short and J 4 bases short, with 9 bases between.

V usage is TRBV5-6 and J usage is TRBJ2-2; D is unresolved. This CDR3 is built from 13 residues. Looked up from germline, CDR1 is SGHDT and CDR2 is YYEEEE. Trimming removed 4 bases from V and 6 bases from J, with 10 bases in between. The CDR3 region is CASSLRIAGELFF. CDR3 sequence (DNA): TGTGCCAGCAGCCTGCGGATTGCCGGGGAGCTGTTTTTT.

The chain combines TRBV29-1 with TRBJ2-5; a possible D gene is TRBD1 (5 bases). V lost 3 bases to trimming and J lost 5 bases, with 16 bases between them. Germline CDR1 is SQVTM and CDR2 is ANQGSEA. The CDR3 is 14 amino acids. The CDR3 nucleotides are TGCAGCGTTGATGCAGGGTGGGCATTCGAGACCCAGTACTTC. It encodes CSVDAGWAFETQYF.

The V call is TRBV7-9, the J call TRBJ2-1; a possible D gene is TRBD1 (5 bases). Germline CDR1 is SEHNR and CDR2 is FQNEAQ (reference sequence). The V gene lost 1 base and the J gene lost 5 bases, with 15 bases spanning the gap. The length of the CDR3 is 16 residues. The CDR3 region has the DNA TGTGCCAGCAGCTTAGTGGTAGGACAATTTCACAATGAGCAGTTCTTC. It specifies CASSLVVGQFHNEQFF.

The chain couples TRBV5-6 to TRBJ1-6; D remains ambiguous. Trimming took off 0 bases at V and 5 bases at J, with 9 bases between the two ends. CDR1 and CDR2 (germline): SGHDT, YYEEEE. This CDR3 region has 15 residues. CDR3 DNA: TGTGCCAGCAGCTTGGAGCTGAGGGATAATTCACCCCTCCACTTT. It yields the protein CASSLELRDNSPLHF.

V usage is TRBV5-1 and J usage is TRBJ1-2; D might be TRBD1 (6 bases). This CDR3 has 15 residues. With 0 bases removed from V and 2 bases from J, the gap between germline ends came to 11 bases. Germline V gene sequence: CDR1 SGHRS, CDR2 YFSETQ. The CDR3 loop reads CASSLGDTINYGYTF. DNA of the CDR3: TGCGCCAGCAGCTTGGGGGACACGATAAACTATGGCTACACCTTC.

The rearrangement links TRBV11-2 to TRBJ2-1; no clear D gene. The V gene's germline CDR1 is SGHAT and CDR2 FQNNGV. V gave up 6 bases and J gave up 2 bases, with 11 bases separating them. CDR3 length equals 14 residues. The CDR3 DNA follows: TGTGCCAGCAGTAGAAACCCCACCTACAATGAGCAGTTCTTC. It encodes CASSRNPTYNEQFF. The whole variable domain, remainder taken from reference TRBV11-2 and TRBJ2-1, is EAGVAQSPRYKIIEKRQSVAFWCNPISGHATLYWYQQILGQGPKLLIQFQNNGVVDDSQLPKDRFSAERLKGVDSTLKIQPAKLEDSAVYLCASSRNPTYNEQFFGPGTRLTVL.

The rearrangement joins TRBV24-1 to TRBJ1-2, with 9 positions matching TRBD1. CDR3 size: 14 residues. Germline CDR1 and CDR2: KGHDR and SFDVKD. V trimming: 4 bases; J trimming: 8 bases; junction bases outside the gene matches: 7. CDR3 sequence: CATSEDRGLKGYTF. The DNA of the CDR3 is TGTGCCACCAGTGAAGACAGGGGGTTGAAAGGCTACACCTTC.

Written as DNA, the CDR3 is TGTGCCAGCAGTTTCAGGGGGGCCCACACTGAAGCTTTCTTT. It codes for CASSFRGAHTEAFF. The chain combines TRBV6-5 with TRBJ1-1; 7 bases are a match to TRBD1. The CDR3 is 14 amino acids. V dropped 4 bases and J dropped 3; count of bases not matched to a gene: 5. Germline lookup yields CDR1 MNHEY and CDR2 SVGAGI.

J is TRBJ2-5 and V is TRBV9; maybe TRBD1 (6 bases). V was cut by 3 bases and J by 7 bases, with 13 bases left in between. Germline loops: CDR1 SGDLS, CDR2 YYNGEE. This CDR3 spans 13 amino acids. This chain's CDR3 is CASSARGPRTQYF. The CDR3 DNA sequence: TGTGCCAGCAGCGCCAGGGGCCCCAGGACCCAGTACTTC.

J is TRBJ1-1 and V is TRBV2; D uncertain. The CDR3 is 12 amino acids. V was shortened by 10 bases and J by 4 bases, with 13 bases between the two germline ends. Germline V lookup: CDR1 SNHLY, CDR2 FYNNEI. The CDR3 protein is CATTGETTEAFF. For the CDR3, the DNA is TGTGCCACCACCGGGGAGACCACTGAAGCTTTCTTT. Together with reference TRBV2 and TRBJ1-1, the CDR3 gives the full variable domain: EPEVTQTPSHQVTQMGQEVILRCVPISNHLYFYWYRQILGQKVEFLVSFYNNEISEKSEIFDDQFSVERPDGSNFTLKIRSTKLEDSAMYFCATTGETTEAFFGQGTRLTVV.

The chain employs TRBV10-3 and TRBJ1-2, with D hard to call. The CDR3 is 12 residues long. V dropped 3 bases and J dropped 7 bases, with 9 bases sitting between them. Looked up from germline, CDR1 is ENHRY and CDR2 is SYGVKD. This chain's CDR3 is CAISDVRTGYTF. CDR3 nucleotides: TGTGCCATCAGTGATGTTAGAACTGGCTACACCTTC.

The chain has TRBV5-4 and TRBJ1-2, with 9 bases identical to TRBD1. Germline CDR1 reads SGHNT; CDR2 reads YYREEE (reference sequence). The CDR3 runs to 13 residues. Trimming at V came to 5 bases and at J to 5 bases, leaving 4 bases not matched to a gene. The CDR3 DNA reads as TGTGCCAGCAGGTACGGGACAGGGTATGGCTACACCTTC. Translation gives CASRYGTGYGYTF.

The chain carries TRBV6-6 and TRBJ1-5; TRBD1 aligns across 9 bases. The CDR3 totals 14 residues. With V trimmed by 6 bases and J by 1 base, 1 base remained unmatched. Germline V lookup: CDR1 MNHNY, CDR2 SVGAGI (reference sequence). CDR3 nucleotides: TGTGCCAGCAGCGGACAGGGGAGCAATCAGCCCCAGCATTTT. It encodes CASSGQGSNQPQHF.

The chain recombines TRBV2 with TRBJ2-1; D perhaps matches TRBD1 (7 bases). The CDR3 runs 15 residues. CDR1 SNHLY and CDR2 FYNNEI come from the germline V gene. V was clipped by 6 bases and J by 8 bases, with 20 bases between them. CDR3 sequence (DNA): TGTGCCAGCAGCGAGAGACAGGGAGGTAGCGATGAGCAGTTCTTC. Protein product: CASSERQGGSDEQFF.

The V and J genes are TRBV2 and TRBJ2-5; D remains ambiguous. The V gene lost 7 bases and the J gene lost 3 bases, with 6 bases spanning the gap. The CDR3 is made up of 11 amino acids. CDR1 SNHLY and CDR2 FYNNEI come from the germline V gene. The CDR3: CASKREETQYF. CDR3 DNA sequence: TGTGCCAGCAAACGGGAAGAGACCCAGTACTTC.

This clone appeared a single time. The rearrangement uses TRBV5-6 and TRBJ2-1; 11 positions agree with TRBD2. CDR1 is SGHDT and CDR2 is YYEEEE in the germline V gene. J gave up 13 bases and V 5 bases, and 8 bases lay outside the gene matches. The CDR3 totals 13 residues. The CDR3 loop reads CASSPTSGVDQFF. DNA for the CDR3: TGTGCCAGCAGTCCGACTAGCGGGGTAGATCAGTTCTTC.

The chain links TRBV27 to TRBJ1-2, with D tentatively TRBD1 (5 bases). This CDR3 region has 12 residues. Germline V gene data show CDR1 as MNHEY and CDR2 as SMNVEV (reference sequence). V lost 6 bases and J lost 4, with 9 bases in between. The chain's CDR3 is CASRAGGYGYTF. The CDR3 bases are TGTGCCAGCAGAGCCGGGGGCTATGGCTACACCTTC.

The chain recombines TRBV24-1 with TRBJ2-3, with 8 bases that match TRBD1. V shed 4 bases and J 8 bases; nucleotides not matched to a gene: 4. CDR3 length: 13 residues. Germline assignment: CDR1 KGHDR and CDR2 SFDVKD. DNA of the CDR3: TGTGCCACCAGTGAACAGGGGGACTTTACGCAGTATTTT. Translating gives CATSEQGDFTQYF.

This sequence joins TRBV3-1 (or the pseudogene TRBV3-2) and TRBJ1-5; D might be TRBD1 (6 bases). There are 14 residues in the CDR3. V dropped 4 bases and J dropped 7 bases, with 14 bases sitting between them. From germline, CDR1 is LGHDT and CDR2 YNNKEL (reference sequence). The CDR3: CASSPARGGQPQHF. DNA of the CDR3: TGTGCCAGCAGCCCCGCGAGAGGGGGACAGCCCCAGCATTTT.

The chain joins TRBV7-3 to TRBJ2-3; D perhaps matches TRBD2 (6 bases). Trimming took off 5 bases at V and 1 base at J, with 13 bases between the two ends. Germline CDR1 and CDR2: SGHTA and FQGTGA. CDR3 length: 15 residues. CDR3 residues: CASSTVGGGTDTQYF. The DNA of the CDR3 is TGTGCCAGCAGCACCGTGGGGGGAGGCACAGATACGCAGTATTTT.